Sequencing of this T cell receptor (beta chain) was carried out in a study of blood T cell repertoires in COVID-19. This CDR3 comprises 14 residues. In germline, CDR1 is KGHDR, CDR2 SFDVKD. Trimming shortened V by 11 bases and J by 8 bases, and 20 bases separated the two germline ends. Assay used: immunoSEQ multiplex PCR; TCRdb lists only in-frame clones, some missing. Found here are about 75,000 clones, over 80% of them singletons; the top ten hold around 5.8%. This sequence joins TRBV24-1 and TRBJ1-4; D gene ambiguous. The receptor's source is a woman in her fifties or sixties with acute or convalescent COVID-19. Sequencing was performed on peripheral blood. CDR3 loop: CAISKRTGDEKLFF. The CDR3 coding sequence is TGTGCCATCTCAAAACGGACTGGAGACGAAAAACTGTTTTTT.